The 3 T cell receptor beta chains presented below share a single source sample, sequenced in a study of T cells in Graves' hyperthyroidism and ophthalmopathy. Researchers amplified the TCR beta CDR3 regions from RNA transcripts. The HTBI primer set served for first-round RT-PCR of the TCR CDR3. TCRdb processed the multiplex PCR reads anew with MiXCR; each CDR3 protein has one entry. Of roughly 380,000 distinct CDR3 sequences in the sample, approximately 15% were seen once. The sequenced sample was blood. The receptor set was obtained from an older woman with Graves' hyperthyroidism.

This clonotype was counted at least ten times. The genes are TRBV29-1 and TRBJ2-3; no definite D call. Germline assignment: CDR1 SQVTM and CDR2 ANQGSEA. Deletions cut 0 bases from V and 3 bases from J, with 16 bases between. The CDR3 has 16 amino acids. The CDR3 protein is CSVEDPGHEVTDTQYF. The CDR3 region has the DNA TGCAGCGTTGAAGATCCGGGCCACGAGGTGACAGATACGCAGTATTTT.

J is TRBJ1-6 and V is TRBV5-1; maybe TRBD1 (5 bases). This CDR3 contains 15 residues. V was cut by 0 bases and J by 5 bases, with 9 bases left in between. Germline CDR1 reads SGHRS; CDR2 reads YFSETQ. The CDR3 loop is CASSLDAGNNSPLHF. The CDR3, as DNA: TGCGCCAGCAGCTTGGATGCAGGGAATAATTCACCCCTCCACTTT. Full variable domain (rest looked up from reference TRBV5-1 and TRBJ1-6): KAGVTQTPRYLIKTRGQQVTLSCSPISGHRSVSWYQQTPGQGLQFLFEYFSETQRNKGNFPGRFSGRQFSNSRSEMNVSTLELGDSALYLCASSLDAGNNSPLHFGNGTRLTVT.

This clonotype has at least ten counts. V gene TRBV3-1 combines with J gene TRBJ2-6, with D tentatively TRBD2 (5 bases). CDR1 LGHDT and CDR2 YNNKEL come from the germline V gene (reference sequence). The CDR3 covers 17 residues. Trimming removed 1 base from V and 1 base from J, with 11 bases in between. CDR3: CASSQVGILSGANVLTF. The CDR3 coding sequence is TGTGCCAGCAGCCAAGTCGGGATTCTGTCTGGGGCCAACGTCCTGACTTTC.